This note documents a single T cell receptor (beta chain) sequence. The antigen is undetermined. Recipients were bled about 28 days pretransplant and at posttransplant days 30, 100, 180. The entry originates in a study of T cell clonotyping in hematopoietic cell transplantation. Findings of the study overall: Pathologically expanded recipient clonotypes increased progressively from day 30 to day 180 as diversity fell. Higher Inverse Simpson Index values in graft donor and pretransplant recipient predicted broader posttransplant TCR diversity.

The length of the CDR3 is 10 residues. The germline V gene has CDR1 SGHVS and CDR2 FQNEAQ. V lost 3 bases to trimming and J lost 9 bases, with 5 bases between them. The repertoire was sequenced with immunoSEQ multiplex PCR; TCRdb's copy has only in-frame clones and lacks some. Of 16,000 or so clones listed, roughly 58% were seen once; the top ten hold 12%. The sample here was PBMCs, taken 30 days after allogeneic stem cell transplant. The TCR sequence derives from a male patient between 50 and 60 years old who had an allogeneic stem cell transplant from an unrelated donor, so T cells may come from the graft donor. Some clones in this sample may be carry-over from other donors' samples. V gene TRBV7-8 combines with J gene TRBJ2-5, with D unresolved. CDR3 sequence reads: CASSFNPQYF. The DNA for the CDR3 is TGTGCCAGCAGCTTTAATCCCCAGTACTTC.